These T cell receptor beta chains were read from a single sample in a study of T cells after yellow fever vaccination. TCRdb re-analysed the 5' RACE reads in MiXCR, keeping a single row per CDR3 protein. The table shows some 240,000 distinct CDR3 sequences, with approximately 5.2% occurring only once. This sample comprised CD4+ T cells sorted from PBMCs, obtained on the day of the yellow fever booster vaccination. The receptor source for this set is a man between 18 and 29 years old who received the YFV17D yellow fever vaccine. CDR3s include the opening cysteine and the closing phenylalanine or tryptophan. A D gene is named only where the DNA matches it firmly. Clone size, where shown, is once, few, many, or a class for clones that have expanded.

>TRBV7-9|TRBJ2-2|.|many
TGTGCCAGCAGCTTAGAACGCGCGGTGGGCGGGGAGCTGTTTTTT
CASSLERAVGGELFF
>TRBV5-5|TRBJ1-1|TRBD1|.
TGTGCCAGCAGCGGAGACAGGGCTGGTGAAGCTTTCTTT
CASSGDRAGEAFF
>TRBV4-3|TRBJ1-2|.|.
TGCGCCAGCAGCCAAGTACTTGAAGCAGGGGTAGGATATGGCTACACCTTC
CASSQVLEAGVGYGYTF
>TRBV7-9|TRBJ1-2|.|few
TGTGCCAGCAGCTTAGAATCGGCCAGGGTAGGAGGCTACACCTTC
CASSLESARVGGYTF
>TRBV4-1|TRBJ2-2|TRBD2|.
TGCGCCAGCAGCCGACGACTAGCGGGGGGGACCGGGGAGCTGTTTTTT
CASSRRLAGGTGELFF
>TRBV7-2|TRBJ2-5|.|many
TGTGCCAGCAGCTTAGTCCCAGCCCAAGAGACCCAGTACTTC
CASSLVPAQETQYF
>TRBV5-1|TRBJ1-4|.|many
TGCGCCAGCAGGACGGGGCCAACTAATGAAAAACTGTTTTTT
CASRTGPTNEKLFF
>TRBV20-1|TRBJ2-1|TRBD2|many
TGCAGTGCTAGACTAGCGGGGGGGTCCTACAATGAGCAGTTCTTC
CSARLAGGSYNEQFF
>TRBV7-2|TRBJ2-5|.|many
TGTGCCAGCAGCAACCCAAATAGAGAGACCCAGTACTTC
CASSNPNRETQYF
>TRBV9|TRBJ1-3|.|many
TGTGCCAGCAGCGTAGCCGGAGGGAGAGGAAACACCATATATTTT
CASSVAGGRGNTIYF
>TRBV12-3/TRBV12-4|TRBJ1-2|.|few
TGTGCCAGCAGTTGGCAGGGGTCCGGCTATGGCTACACCTTC
CASSWQGSGYGYTF
>TRBV28|TRBJ2-5|TRBD1|.
TGTGCCAGCAGTTTATGGGGACAGGGACAAGAGACCCAGTACTTC
CASSLWGQGQETQYF
>TRBV29-1|TRBJ2-5|TRBD1|many
TGCAGCGTCCGGGACAGTCAAGAGACCCAGTACTTC
CSVRDSQETQYF
>TRBV9|TRBJ1-1|TRBD1|few
TGTGCCAGCAGCGAGAGGGGGCCCACTGAAGCTTTCTTT
CASSERGPTEAFF
>TRBV6-5|TRBJ2-5|.|.
TGTGCCAGCAGCCAGCCGGGTCCAGGAGTCCCGTACTTC
CASSQPGPGVPYF
>TRBV25-1|TRBJ1-6|.|many
TGTGCCGCGGGAAGGGACACGGATTCACCCCTCCACTTT
CAAGRDTDSPLHF
>TRBV4-1|TRBJ2-4|TRBD1|many
TGCGCCAGCAGCCGGACAGGGGTGGGCAAAAACATTCAGTACTTC
CASSRTGVGKNIQYF
>TRBV20-1|TRBJ2-5|TRBD1|many
TGCAGTGCTAGAGATCCAAGAGGGGGCCCAGCAGAGACCCAGTACTTC
CSARDPRGGPAETQYF
>TRBV9|TRBJ2-3|.|few
TGTGCCAGCAGCGTAGTGGCTCAAGGGGCAGATACGCAGTATTTT
CASSVVAQGADTQYF
>TRBV9|TRBJ1-4|.|.
TGTGCCAGCAGCGTAGTTCGCCCGGTGACTAATGAAAAACTGTTTTTT
CASSVVRPVTNEKLFF
>TRBV7-2|TRBJ1-5|TRBD1|few
TGTGCCAGCAGCTCTGGACCGCCGGGACAGAAAAGTAATCAGCCCCAGCATTTT
CASSSGPPGQKSNQPQHF
>TRBV29-1|TRBJ1-1|.|many
TGCAGCGTTGAAACAGGCCTGAACACTGAAGCTTTCTTT
CSVETGLNTEAFF
>TRBV5-1|TRBJ2-3|.|.
TGCGCCAGCAGCGAACAGGGTGGGGGCCCAGATACGCAGTATTTT
CASSEQGGGPDTQYF
>TRBV15|TRBJ1-3|.|few
TGTGCCACCAGCAATCCGTTCTCTGGAAACACCATATATTTT
CATSNPFSGNTIYF
>TRBV9|TRBJ1-2|.|few
TGTGCCAGCAGCGTAGAGGGTAGGGCCATCTATGGCTACACCTTC
CASSVEGRAIYGYTF
>TRBV12-3/TRBV12-4|TRBJ2-1|.|many
TGTGCCAGCAGTCGGCCACTGGGTGAGCAGTTCTTC
CASSRPLGEQFF
>TRBV6-2/TRBV6-3|TRBJ2-2|.|few
TGTGCCAGCAGTTACTCGATTAGCGGCCCCGGGGAGCTGTTTTTT
CASSYSISGPGELFF
>TRBV9|TRBJ1-6|.|.
TGTGCCAGCAGCAAATGGACAAGTAATTCACCCCTCCACTTT
CASSKWTSNSPLHF
>TRBV5-4|TRBJ2-1|TRBD2|.
TGTGCCAGCTCGCGGGTAGCGGGGGCCCCTGGGGAGCAGTTCTTC
CASSRVAGAPGEQFF
>TRBV3-1|TRBJ2-7|TRBD1|.
TGTGCCAGCAGCCACCTCGGACAGGCCTACGAGCAGTACTTC
CASSHLGQAYEQYF
>TRBV4-3|TRBJ2-4|TRBD2|many
TGCGCCAGCAGTCTAGCGGGGGGGCAAAACATTCAGTACTTC
CASSLAGGQNIQYF
>TRBV7-3|TRBJ2-3|TRBD2|many
TGTGCCAGCAGCTTTCTAGCGGGGGAAGATACGCAGTATTTT
CASSFLAGEDTQYF
>TRBV6-1|TRBJ2-2|.|many
TGTGCCAGCAGCGGGATGCTGAACACCGGGGAGCTGTTTTTT
CASSGMLNTGELFF
>TRBV7-2|TRBJ1-4|TRBD1|.
TGTGCCAGCAGCTTCCAGGGGGCAGAGGAAAAACTGTTTTTT
CASSFQGAEEKLFF
>TRBV2|TRBJ2-3|.|many
TGTGCCAACCGACCAGACACAGATACGCAGTATTTT
CANRPDTDTQYF
>TRBV20-1|TRBJ2-5|.|.
TGCAGTGCCCCCTTTGAAGTGACCCAGTACTTC
CSAPFEVTQYF
>TRBV25-1|TRBJ1-2|.|.
TGTGCCAGCAGCCCGTCCGGGGGAGTTGGCTACACCTTC
CASSPSGGVGYTF
>TRBV5-1|TRBJ1-2|TRBD1|many
TGCGCCAGCAGCCCGGGACAGGGAGGCGGCTACACCTTC
CASSPGQGGGYTF
>TRBV20-1|TRBJ1-2|TRBD1|many
TGCAGTGCTAGGGACAGGGGAGGCTATGGCTACACCTTC
CSARDRGGYGYTF
>TRBV7-2|TRBJ1-5|.|.
TGTGCCAGCAGCGAGCGGGCTCAGCCCCAGCATTTT
CASSERAQPQHF
>TRBV20-1|TRBJ2-3|.|few
TGCAGTGCTAGGATTGGGGTTTCCCCAGATACGCAGTATTTT
CSARIGVSPDTQYF
>TRBV7-2|TRBJ1-2|.|many
TGTGCCAGCAGCTTCAACGACTATGGCTACACCTTC
CASSFNDYGYTF
>TRBV20-1|TRBJ1-1|TRBD1|.
TGCAGTGCTAGAGATGGACAGGGAGGTTTTGAAGCTTTCTTT
CSARDGQGGFEAFF
>TRBV4-3|TRBJ2-5|.|few
TGCGCCAGCAGCCAATCCACAGGGCAAGAGACCCAGTACTTC
CASSQSTGQETQYF
>TRBV7-3|TRBJ2-5|.|few
TGTGCCAGCAGCGAGGCTGGGGGGTCCCAGTACTTC
CASSEAGGSQYF
>TRBV29-1|TRBJ2-3|TRBD2|.
TGCAGCGTTGATAGCGGGGGGACCACAGATACGCAGTATTTT
CSVDSGGTTDTQYF
>TRBV5-6|TRBJ1-1|.|few
TGTGCCAGCAGCTACAGGACGAACACTGAAGCTTTCTTT
CASSYRTNTEAFF
>TRBV20-1|TRBJ1-1|.|few
TGCAGTGCTGGGCCGCTGGCTGGGACTGAAGCTTTCTTT
CSAGPLAGTEAFF
>TRBV4-2|TRBJ1-2|TRBD1|many
TGTGCCAGCAGCCAAACCGGGACAGGGGAATACTATGGCTACACCTTC
CASSQTGTGEYYGYTF
>TRBV5-1|TRBJ1-3|.|.
TGCGCCAGCAGCTTGGGCATCACAGGGTACTCTGGAAACACCATATATTTT
CASSLGITGYSGNTIYF
>TRBV6-5|TRBJ1-1|.|many
TGTGCCAGCAGTCACCGCCAGGGTCGTATCACTGAAGCTTTCTTT
CASSHRQGRITEAFF
>TRBV5-4|TRBJ2-2|.|many
TGTGCCAGCAGCTTGGGGTACGGGGAGCTGTTTTTT
CASSLGYGELFF
>TRBV7-2|TRBJ1-6|.|many
TGTGCCAGCTCTGTGAATTCACCCCTCCACTTT
CASSVNSPLHF
>TRBV6-2/TRBV6-3|TRBJ1-5|.|many
TGTGCCAGCAGTTACACGACAGGCTACCAGCCCCAGCATTTT
CASSYTTGYQPQHF
>TRBV5-1|TRBJ2-1|TRBD2|few
TGCGCCAGCAGCTTCTATAGCGGGGGGGCTCCGTTCTACAATGAGCAGTTCTTC
CASSFYSGGAPFYNEQFF
>TRBV5-1|TRBJ2-1|TRBD2|many
TGCGCCAGCAGCCCTATAGCGGGGCCCGGTGAGCAGTTCTTC
CASSPIAGPGEQFF
>TRBV20-1|TRBJ2-3|.|many
TGCAGTGCTAGCCAGAGGGGGGCCGGTAGCACAGATACGCAGTATTTT
CSASQRGAGSTDTQYF
>TRBV15|TRBJ1-2|TRBD1|few
TGTGCCACCAGCAGAGATCGAGGACAGGGGGCCGGCTACACCTTC
CATSRDRGQGAGYTF
>TRBV7-9|TRBJ1-1|.|.
TGTGCCAGCAGCTTGGGATGGCGGGGGAGAGAAACTGAAGCTTTCTTT
CASSLGWRGRETEAFF
>TRBV2|TRBJ1-4|.|few
TGTGCCAGCAGTTGGGTGCGGGAAAAACTGTTTTTT
CASSWVREKLFF